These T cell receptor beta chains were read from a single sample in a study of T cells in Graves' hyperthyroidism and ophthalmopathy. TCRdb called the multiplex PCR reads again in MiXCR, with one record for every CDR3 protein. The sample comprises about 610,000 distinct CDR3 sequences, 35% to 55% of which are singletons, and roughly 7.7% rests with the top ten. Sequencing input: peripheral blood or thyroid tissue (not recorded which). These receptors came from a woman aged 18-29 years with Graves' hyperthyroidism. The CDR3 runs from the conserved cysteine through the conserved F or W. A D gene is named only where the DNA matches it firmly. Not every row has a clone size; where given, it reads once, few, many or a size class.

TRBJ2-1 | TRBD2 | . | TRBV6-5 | CASSLSGLAGSVKFF | TGTGCCAGCAGCCTATCCGGACTAGCGGGCTCTGTAAAGTTCTTC
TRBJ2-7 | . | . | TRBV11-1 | CASSLVWEQYF | TGTGCCAGCTCACTGGTCTGGGAGCAGTACTTC
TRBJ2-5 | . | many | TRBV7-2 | CASSFPETQYF | TGTGCCAGCAGCTTCCCGGAGACCCAGTACTTC
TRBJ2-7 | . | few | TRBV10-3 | CAISDAGTTYEQYF | TGTGCCATCAGTGACGCAGGGACGACCTACGAGCAGTACTTC
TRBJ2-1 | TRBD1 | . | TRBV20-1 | CSARETGPLDEQFF | TGCAGTGCTAGAGAGACAGGGCCCTTGGATGAGCAGTTCTTC
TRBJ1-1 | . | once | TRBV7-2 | CASSLGGSAEAFF | TGTGCCAGCAGCTTAGGAGGGAGCGCTGAAGCTTTCTTT
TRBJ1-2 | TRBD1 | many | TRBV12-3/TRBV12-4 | CASSSRDRVDYGYTF | TGTGCCAGCAGTTCCCGGGACAGGGTAGACTATGGCTACACCTTC
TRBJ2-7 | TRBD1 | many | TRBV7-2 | CASSLGQGVEQYF | TGTGCCAGCAGCTTAGGACAGGGGGTCGAGCAGTACTTC
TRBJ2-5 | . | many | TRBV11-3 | CASSLDWNPGEETQYF | TGTGCCAGCAGCTTAGATTGGAACCCAGGGGAGGAGACCCAGTACTTC
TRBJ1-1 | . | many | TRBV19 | CASSYGYLNTEAFF | TGTGCCAGTAGTTACGGTTATTTGAACACTGAAGCTTTCTTT
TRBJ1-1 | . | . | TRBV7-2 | CASSQVKRGIEAFF | TGTGCCAGCAGCCAAGTGAAGCGGGGAATTGAAGCTTTCTTT
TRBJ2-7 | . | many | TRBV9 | CASSVAVGFYEQYF | TGTGCCAGCAGCGTAGCAGTCGGGTTCTACGAGCAGTACTTC
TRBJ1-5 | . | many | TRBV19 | CASSTDSVNQPQHF | TGTGCCAGTAGTACGGACAGCGTTAATCAGCCCCAGCATTTT
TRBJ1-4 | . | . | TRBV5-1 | CASRGPGARFEKLFF | TGCGCCAGCAGAGGCCCGGGGGCGCGTTTTGAAAAACTGTTTTTT
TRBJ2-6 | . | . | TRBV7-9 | CASSTQARAGANVLTF | TGTGCCAGCAGCACACAAGCGAGAGCGGGGGCCAACGTCCTGACTTTC
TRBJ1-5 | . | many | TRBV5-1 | CASSPGDRNNQPQHF | TGCGCCAGCAGCCCCGGGGACCGAAACAATCAGCCCCAGCATTTT
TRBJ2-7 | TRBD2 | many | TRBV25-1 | CASSSSSGSIDEQYF | TGTGCCAGCAGTTCATCGAGCGGGAGTATCGACGAGCAGTACTTC
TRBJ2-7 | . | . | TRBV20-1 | CSATRQGGYNEQYF | TGCAGTGCTACGAGGCAGGGGGGGTACAATGAGCAGTACTTC
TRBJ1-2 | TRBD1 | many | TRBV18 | CASSRSRGRDGYTF | TGTGCCAGCTCGAGAAGCAGGGGGCGTGATGGCTACACCTTC
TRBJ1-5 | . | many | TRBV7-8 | CASSLRTGNQPQHF | TGTGCCAGCAGCCTAAGGACAGGCAATCAGCCCCAGCATTTT
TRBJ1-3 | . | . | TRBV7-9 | CASSLMGTGNTIYF | TGTGCCAGCAGCTTAATGGGGACTGGAAACACCATATATTTT
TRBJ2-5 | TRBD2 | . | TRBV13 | CASSPRRTSGVGETQYF | TGTGCCAGCAGCCCCAGGAGGACTAGCGGGGTAGGAGAGACCCAGTACTTC
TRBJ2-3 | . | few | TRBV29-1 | CSVDGAHTDTQYF | TGCAGCGTTGATGGGGCACACACAGATACGCAGTATTTT
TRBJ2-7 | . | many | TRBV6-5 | CASSYSGQGYEQYF | TGTGCCAGCAGTTACTCGGGGCAGGGCTACGAGCAGTACTTC
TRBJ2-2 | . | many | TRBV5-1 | CASSPHRVNTGELFF | TGCGCCAGCAGCCCTCATAGGGTGAACACCGGGGAGCTGTTTTTT
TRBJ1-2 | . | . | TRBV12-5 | CASGFLGGPYGYTF | TGTGCTAGTGGTTTTCTAGGGGGACCTTATGGCTACACCTTC
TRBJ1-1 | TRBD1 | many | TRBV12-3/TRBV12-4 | CASSLARGYTEAFF | TGTGCCAGCAGTTTGGCCAGGGGGTACACTGAAGCTTTCTTT
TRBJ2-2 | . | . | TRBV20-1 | CSAKTANTGELFF | TGCAGTGCTAAGACAGCCAACACCGGGGAGCTGTTTTTT
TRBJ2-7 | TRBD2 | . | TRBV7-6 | CASSWAGLEQYF | TGTGCCAGCAGCTGGGCGGGACTAGAGCAGTACTTC
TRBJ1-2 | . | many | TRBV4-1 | CASSQVGIYGYTF | TGCGCCAGCAGCCAAGTGGGTATCTATGGCTACACCTTC
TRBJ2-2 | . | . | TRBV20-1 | CSARALGLSNTGELFF | TGCAGTGCTAGGGCCTTGGGACTTTCAAACACCGGGGAGCTGTTTTTT
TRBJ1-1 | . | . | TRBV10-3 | CATTLGPVMNTEAFF | TGTGCCACCACTCTTGGTCCGGTTATGAACACTGAAGCTTTCTTT
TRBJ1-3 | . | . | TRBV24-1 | CATSDPDGSSGNTIYF | TGTGCCACCAGTGATCCAGACGGGAGCTCTGGAAACACCATATATTTT
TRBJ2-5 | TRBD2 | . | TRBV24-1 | CATSAGTGGETQYF | TGTGCCACCAGTGCCGGGACGGGAGGCGAGACCCAGTACTTC
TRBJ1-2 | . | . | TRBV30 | CAWSVKGSYGYTF | TGTGCCTGGAGTGTAAAGGGATCCTATGGCTACACCTTC
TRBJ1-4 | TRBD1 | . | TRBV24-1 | CATSDVTGGEKLFF | TGTGCCACCAGTGATGTGACAGGGGGTGAAAAACTGTTTTTT
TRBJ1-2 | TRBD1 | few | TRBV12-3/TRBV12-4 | CASSRTRDRGRDYGYTF | TGTGCCAGCTCACGGACTCGGGACAGGGGGCGCGACTATGGCTACACCTTC
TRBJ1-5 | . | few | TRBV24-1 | CATSSGGYSNQPQHF | TGTGCCACCTCTTCGGGCGGATATAGCAATCAGCCCCAGCATTTT
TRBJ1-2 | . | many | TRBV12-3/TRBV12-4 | CASSLARQTGYTF | TGTGCCAGCAGTTTAGCGCGACAGACCGGCTACACCTTC
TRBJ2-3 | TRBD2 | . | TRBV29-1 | CSVGGLADFSTDTQYF | TGCAGCGTTGGGGGACTAGCGGACTTTAGCACAGATACGCAGTATTTT
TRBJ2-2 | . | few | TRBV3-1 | CASSQVKTASTGELFF | TGTGCCAGCAGCCAAGTCAAAACAGCAAGCACCGGGGAGCTGTTTTTT
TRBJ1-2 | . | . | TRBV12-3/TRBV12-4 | CASRSNSGDTDGYTF | TGTGCCAGCAGATCAAATAGCGGAGACACAGATGGCTACACCTTC
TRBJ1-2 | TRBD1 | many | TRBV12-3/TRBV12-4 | CASSDRGRPFNYGYTF | TGTGCCAGCAGTGACAGGGGGAGACCCTTTAACTATGGCTACACCTTC
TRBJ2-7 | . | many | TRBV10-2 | CASIRGYEQYF | TGCGCCAGCATACGAGGCTACGAGCAGTACTTC
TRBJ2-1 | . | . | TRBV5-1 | CASSFGQISYNEQFF | TGCGCCAGCAGCTTTGGACAGATCTCCTACAATGAGCAGTTCTTC
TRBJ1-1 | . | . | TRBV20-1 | CSVKRETMNTEAFF | TGCAGTGTTAAGAGGGAGACCATGAACACTGAAGCTTTCTTT
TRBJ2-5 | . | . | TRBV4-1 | CASSQERTQYF | TGCGCCAGCAGCCAAGAGCGGACCCAGTACTTC
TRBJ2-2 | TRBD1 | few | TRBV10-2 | CASSQPGQLNTGELFF | TGTGCCAGCTCACAGCCGGGACAGCTGAACACCGGGGAGCTGTTTTTT
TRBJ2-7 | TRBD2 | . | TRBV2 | CASQVAGEGSTYEQYF | TGTGCCAGCCAAGTTGCGGGAGAGGGAAGCACCTACGAGCAGTACTTC
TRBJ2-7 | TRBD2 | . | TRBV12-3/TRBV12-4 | CASSLNGRGLAAWGAYEQYF | TGTGCCAGCAGTTTAAACGGTCGGGGACTAGCGGCCTGGGGGGCCTACGAGCAGTACTTC
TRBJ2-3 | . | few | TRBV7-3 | CASTQGGSTDTQYF | TGTGCCAGCACCCAGGGGGGAAGCACAGATACGCAGTATTTT
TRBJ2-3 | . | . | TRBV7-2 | CATTPGADTQYF | TGTGCCACCACCCCTGGCGCAGATACGCAGTATTTT
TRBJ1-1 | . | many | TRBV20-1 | CSARAPLGNTEAFF | TGCAGTGCTAGAGCTCCGCTAGGGAACACTGAAGCTTTCTTT